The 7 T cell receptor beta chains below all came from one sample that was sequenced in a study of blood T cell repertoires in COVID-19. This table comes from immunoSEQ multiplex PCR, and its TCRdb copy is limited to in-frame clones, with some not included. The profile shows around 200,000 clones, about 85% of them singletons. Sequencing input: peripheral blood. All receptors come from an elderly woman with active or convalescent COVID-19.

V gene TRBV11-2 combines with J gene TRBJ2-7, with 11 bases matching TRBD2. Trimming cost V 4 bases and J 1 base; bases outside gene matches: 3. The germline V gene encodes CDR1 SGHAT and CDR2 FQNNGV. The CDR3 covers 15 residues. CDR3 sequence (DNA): TGTGCCAGCAGCTCTAGCGGGGGGCTATCCTACGAGCAGTACTTC. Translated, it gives CASSSSGGLSYEQYF.

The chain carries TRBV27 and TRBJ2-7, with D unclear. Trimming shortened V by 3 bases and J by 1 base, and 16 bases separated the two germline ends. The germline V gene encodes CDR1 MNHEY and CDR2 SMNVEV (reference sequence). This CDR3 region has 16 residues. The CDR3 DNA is TGTGCCAGCAGTTTTTTTCGACACACGAGATCCTACGAGCAGTACTTC. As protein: CASSFFRHTRSYEQYF.

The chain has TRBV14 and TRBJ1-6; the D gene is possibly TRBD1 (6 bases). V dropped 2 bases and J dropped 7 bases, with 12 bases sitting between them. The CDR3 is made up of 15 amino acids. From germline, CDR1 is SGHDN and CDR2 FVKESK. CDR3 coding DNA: TGTGCCAGCAGCCAAATCTGGACAGAGAATTCACCCCTCCACTTT. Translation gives CASSQIWTENSPLHF.

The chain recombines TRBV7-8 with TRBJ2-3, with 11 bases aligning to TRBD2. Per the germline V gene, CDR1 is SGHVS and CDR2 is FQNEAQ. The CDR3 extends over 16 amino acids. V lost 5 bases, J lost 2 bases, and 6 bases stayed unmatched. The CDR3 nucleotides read TGTGCCAGCAGCCAACTAGCGGGAGCTTCCACAGATACGCAGTATTTT. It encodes CASSQLAGASTDTQYF.

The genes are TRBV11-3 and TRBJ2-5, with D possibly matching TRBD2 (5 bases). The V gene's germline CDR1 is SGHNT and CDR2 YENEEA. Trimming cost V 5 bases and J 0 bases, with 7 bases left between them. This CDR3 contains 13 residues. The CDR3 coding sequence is TGTGCCAGCAGCCAGGACTACCAAGAGACCCAGTACTTC. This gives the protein CASSQDYQETQYF. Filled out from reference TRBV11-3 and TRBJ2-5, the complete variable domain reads EAGVVQSPRYKIIEKKQPVAFWCNPISGHNTLYWYLQNLGQGPELLIRYENEEAVDDSQLPKDRFSAERLKGVDSTLKIQPAELGDSAVYLCASSQDYQETQYFGPGTRLLVL.

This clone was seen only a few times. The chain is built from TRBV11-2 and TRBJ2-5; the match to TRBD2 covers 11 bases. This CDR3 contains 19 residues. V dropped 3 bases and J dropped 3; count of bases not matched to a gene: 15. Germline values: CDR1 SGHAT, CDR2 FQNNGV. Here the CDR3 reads CASSFGLLAGVGGEETQYF. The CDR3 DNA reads TGTGCCAGCAGCTTCGGGCTACTAGCGGGGGTTGGTGGGGAAGAGACCCAGTACTTC.

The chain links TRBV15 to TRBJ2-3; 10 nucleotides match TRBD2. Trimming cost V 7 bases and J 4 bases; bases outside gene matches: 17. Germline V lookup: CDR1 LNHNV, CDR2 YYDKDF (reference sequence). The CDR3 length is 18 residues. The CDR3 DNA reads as TGTGCCACCAAACTAGCGGGAAGACCTGGGCATCGTCCAGATACGCAGTATTTT. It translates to CATKLAGRPGHRPDTQYF.